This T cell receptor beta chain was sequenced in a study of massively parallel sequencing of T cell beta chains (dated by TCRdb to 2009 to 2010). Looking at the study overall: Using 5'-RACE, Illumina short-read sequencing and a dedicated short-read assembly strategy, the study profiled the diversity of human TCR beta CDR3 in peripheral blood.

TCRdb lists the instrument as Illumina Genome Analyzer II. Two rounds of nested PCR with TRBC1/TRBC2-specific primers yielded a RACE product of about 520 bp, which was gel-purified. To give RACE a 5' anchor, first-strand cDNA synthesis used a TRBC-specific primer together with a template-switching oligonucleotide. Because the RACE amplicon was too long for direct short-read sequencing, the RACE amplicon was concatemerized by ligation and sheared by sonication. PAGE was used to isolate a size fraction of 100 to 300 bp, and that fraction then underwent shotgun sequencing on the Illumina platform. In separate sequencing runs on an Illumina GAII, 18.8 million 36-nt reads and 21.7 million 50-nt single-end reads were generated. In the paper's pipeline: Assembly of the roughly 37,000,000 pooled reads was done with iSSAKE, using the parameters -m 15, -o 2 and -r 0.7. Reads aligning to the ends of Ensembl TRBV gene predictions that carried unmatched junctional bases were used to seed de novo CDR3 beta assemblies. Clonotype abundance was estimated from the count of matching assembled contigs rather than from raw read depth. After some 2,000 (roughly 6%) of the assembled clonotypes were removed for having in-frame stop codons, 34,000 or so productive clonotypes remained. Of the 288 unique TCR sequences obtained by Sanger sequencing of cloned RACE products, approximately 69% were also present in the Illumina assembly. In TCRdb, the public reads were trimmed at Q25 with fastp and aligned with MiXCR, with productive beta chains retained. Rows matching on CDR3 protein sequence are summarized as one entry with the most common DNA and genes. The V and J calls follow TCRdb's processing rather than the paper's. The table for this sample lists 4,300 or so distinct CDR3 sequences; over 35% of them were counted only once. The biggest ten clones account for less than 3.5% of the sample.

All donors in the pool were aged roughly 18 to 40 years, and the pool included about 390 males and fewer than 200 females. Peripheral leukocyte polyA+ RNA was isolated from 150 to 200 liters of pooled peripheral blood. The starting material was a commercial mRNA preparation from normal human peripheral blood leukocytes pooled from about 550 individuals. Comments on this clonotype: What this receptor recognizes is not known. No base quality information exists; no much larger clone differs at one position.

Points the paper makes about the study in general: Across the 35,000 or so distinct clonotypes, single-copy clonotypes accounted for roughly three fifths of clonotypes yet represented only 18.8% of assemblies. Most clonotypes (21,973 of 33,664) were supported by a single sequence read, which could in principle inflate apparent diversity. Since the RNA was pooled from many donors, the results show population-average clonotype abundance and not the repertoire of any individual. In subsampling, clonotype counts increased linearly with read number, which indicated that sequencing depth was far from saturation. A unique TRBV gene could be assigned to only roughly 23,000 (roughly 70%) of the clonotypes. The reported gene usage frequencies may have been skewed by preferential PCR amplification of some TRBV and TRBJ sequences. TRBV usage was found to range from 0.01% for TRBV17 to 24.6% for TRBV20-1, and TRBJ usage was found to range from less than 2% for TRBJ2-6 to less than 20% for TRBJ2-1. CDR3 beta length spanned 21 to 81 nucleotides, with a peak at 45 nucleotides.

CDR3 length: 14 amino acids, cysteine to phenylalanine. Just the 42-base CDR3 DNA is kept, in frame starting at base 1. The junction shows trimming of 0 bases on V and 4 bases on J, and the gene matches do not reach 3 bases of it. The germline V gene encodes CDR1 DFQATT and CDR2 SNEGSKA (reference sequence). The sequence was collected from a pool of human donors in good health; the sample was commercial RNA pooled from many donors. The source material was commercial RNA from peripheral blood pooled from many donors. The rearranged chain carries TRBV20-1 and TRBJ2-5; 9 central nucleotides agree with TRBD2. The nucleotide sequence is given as TGCAGTGCTAGAGACGCTAGCGGGATAGAGACCCAGTACTTC. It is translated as CSARDASGIETQYF.